Shown below are 2 T cell receptor beta chains from a single sample sequenced in a study of cytomegalovirus exposure and HLA in healthy donors. Sequenced by immunoSEQ multiplex PCR; TCRdb stores in-frame clones only, minus some. In the table there are 150,000 to 200,000 clones, around 90% of which are singletons. Material for sequencing was PBMCs. Every receptor here comes from a woman between 18 and 29 years old in good health and CMV-seropositive.

The J gene is TRBJ2-2, the V gene TRBV7-9; D uncertain. Germline V gene data show CDR1 as SEHNR and CDR2 as FQNEAQ (reference sequence). The CDR3 totals 14 residues. Trimming removed 0 bases from V and 9 bases from J, with 11 bases in between. CDR3 sequence (DNA): TGTGCCAGCAGCTTAGCGGCGGTGATAAGGGAGCTGTTTTTT. This encodes CASSLAAVIRELFF.

This clone was detected once. This chain's CDR3 is CASSALQGAFEGAFF. Written as DNA, the CDR3 is TGTGCCAGCAGCGCCCTCCAGGGGGCGTTTGAAGGAGCTTTCTTT. The gene calls are TRBV2 and TRBJ1-1, with 8 bases lining up with TRBD1. This CDR3 contains 15 residues. Germline assignment: CDR1 SNHLY and CDR2 FYNNEI. V shed 6 bases and J 10 bases; nucleotides not matched to a gene: 16. Based on the CDR3 plus reference TRBV2 and TRBJ1-1, the full variable domain is EPEVTQTPSHQVTQMGQEVILRCVPISNHLYFYWYRQILGQKVEFLVSFYNNEISEKSEIFDDQFSVERPDGSNFTLKIRSTKLEDSAMYFCASSALQGAFEGAFFGQGTRLTVV.